This T cell receptor beta chain came from a study of regulatory T cells in long-lasting Graves disease. Whole-study context: Antithyroid drug intake by newly diagnosed Graves' patients had lasted under 3 months.

Specified time point: newly diagnosed GD, antithyroid drugs for less than 3 months. RNA from PBMCs was the source of the TCR library. With EDTA tubes as the receptacles, 7.5 to 9 milliliters of peripheral blood were drawn. According to the study, TCR beta libraries were built with iRepertoire HTBI primers and CDR3-region Arm-PCR. From the multiplex PCR reads, TCRdb called clonotypes with MiXCR, one entry per CDR3 protein. There are some 250,000 distinct CDR3 sequences in the sample; approximately 18% occur only once, and around 13% lies in the top ten. This clonotype was recorded at least ten times. Antigen specificity is unknown. The CDR3 length is 14 residues. V shed 4 bases and J shed 1 base, with 11 bases lying between them. In germline, CDR1 is SGHTA, CDR2 FQGNSA. Points from the study as a whole: Patients with persistent disease showed a bias toward TRBV28, TRBJ1-2 and TRBJ2-5.

This sample also belongs to another study, concerning T cells in Graves' hyperthyroidism and ophthalmopathy. That publication notes: HTBI primers were the set used in a first-round RT-PCR of the TCR CDR3.

The receptor comes from a woman in her 30s with Graves disease. This chain joins TRBV7-2 and TRBJ2-7; either TRBD1 or TRBD2 may supply D (5 bases each). Material: peripheral blood mononuclear cells (PBMCs), obtained at new diagnosis, from a patient treated with antithyroid drugs. CDR3 sequence: CASSSPGTSYEQYF. DNA of the CDR3: TGTGCCAGCAGCTCCCCCGGGACGTCCTACGAGCAGTACTTC.